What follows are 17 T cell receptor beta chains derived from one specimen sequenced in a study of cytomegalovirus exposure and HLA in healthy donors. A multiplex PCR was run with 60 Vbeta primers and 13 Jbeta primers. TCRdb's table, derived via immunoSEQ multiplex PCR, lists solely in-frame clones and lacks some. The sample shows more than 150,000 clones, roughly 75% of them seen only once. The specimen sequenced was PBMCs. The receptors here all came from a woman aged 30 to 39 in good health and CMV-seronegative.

The CDR3 spells CASSYTWDREIQQYF. The CDR3 DNA follows: TGTGCCAGCAGTTACACCTGGGACAGGGAGATCCAGCAGTACTTC. J is TRBJ2-7 and V is TRBV6-5; 9 bases match TRBD1. The CDR3 extends over 15 amino acids. The V gene's germline CDR1 is MNHEY and CDR2 SVGAGI. Losses at the gene ends were 2 bases for V and 8 bases for J; bases not matched to a gene: 10.

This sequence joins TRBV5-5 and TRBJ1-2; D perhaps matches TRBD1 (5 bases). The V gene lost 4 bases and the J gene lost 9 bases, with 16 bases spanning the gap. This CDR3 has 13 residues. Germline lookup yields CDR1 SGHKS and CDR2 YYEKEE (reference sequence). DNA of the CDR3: TGTGCCAGCAGCGGCTTCAGGGAAGTCCGCTACACCTTC. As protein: CASSGFREVRYTF.

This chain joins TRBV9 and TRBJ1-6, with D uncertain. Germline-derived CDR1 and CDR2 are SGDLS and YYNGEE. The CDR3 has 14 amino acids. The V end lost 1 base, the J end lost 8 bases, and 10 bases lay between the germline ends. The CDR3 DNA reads TGTGCCAGCAGCGTAACCGGCGGGGATTCACCCCTCCACTTT. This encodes CASSVTGGDSPLHF. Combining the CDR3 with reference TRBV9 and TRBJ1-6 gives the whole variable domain DSGVTQTPKHLITATGQRVTLRCSPRSGDLSVYWYQQSLDQGLQFLIQYYNGEERAKGNILERFSAQQFPDLHSELNLSSLELGDSALYFCASSVTGGDSPLHFGNGTRLTVT.

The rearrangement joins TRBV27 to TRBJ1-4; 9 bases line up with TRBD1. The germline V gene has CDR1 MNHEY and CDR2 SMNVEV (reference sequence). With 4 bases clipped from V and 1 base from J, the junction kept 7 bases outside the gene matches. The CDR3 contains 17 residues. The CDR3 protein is CASSSQGAHGTNEKLFF. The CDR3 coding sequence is TGTGCCAGCAGTTCACAGGGGGCGCATGGAACTAATGAAAAACTGTTTTTT.

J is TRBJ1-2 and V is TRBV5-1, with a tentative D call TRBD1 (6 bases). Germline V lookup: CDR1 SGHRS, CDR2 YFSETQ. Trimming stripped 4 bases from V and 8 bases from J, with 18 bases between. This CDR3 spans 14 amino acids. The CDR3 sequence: CASSTEGGAEGYTF. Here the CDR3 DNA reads TGCGCCAGCAGCACAGAAGGGGGGGCGGAGGGCTACACCTTC. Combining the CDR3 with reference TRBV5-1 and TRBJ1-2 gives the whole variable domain KAGVTQTPRYLIKTRGQQVTLSCSPISGHRSVSWYQQTPGQGLQFLFEYFSETQRNKGNFPGRFSGRQFSNSRSEMNVSTLELGDSALYLCASSTEGGAEGYTFGSGTRLTVV.

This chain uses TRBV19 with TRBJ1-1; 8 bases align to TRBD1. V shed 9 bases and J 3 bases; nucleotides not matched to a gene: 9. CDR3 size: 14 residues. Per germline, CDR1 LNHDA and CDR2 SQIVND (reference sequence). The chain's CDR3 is CASRQGSLYTEAFF. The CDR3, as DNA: TGTGCCAGCAGACAGGGGAGTCTTTACACTGAAGCTTTCTTT.

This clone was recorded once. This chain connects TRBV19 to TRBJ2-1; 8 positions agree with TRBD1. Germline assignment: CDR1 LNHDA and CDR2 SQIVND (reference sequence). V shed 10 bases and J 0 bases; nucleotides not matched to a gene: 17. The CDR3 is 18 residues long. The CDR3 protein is CATGQGLRGGSSYNEQFF. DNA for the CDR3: TGTGCCACAGGACAGGGTTTGCGTGGGGGCAGCTCCTACAATGAGCAGTTCTTC.

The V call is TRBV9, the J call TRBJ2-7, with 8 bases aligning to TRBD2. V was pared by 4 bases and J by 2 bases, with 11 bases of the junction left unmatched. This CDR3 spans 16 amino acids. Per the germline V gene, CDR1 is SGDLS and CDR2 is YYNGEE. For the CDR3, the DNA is TGTGCCAGCAGCTACGGCTCCAGCGGGGGAACCTACGAGCAGTACTTC. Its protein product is CASSYGSSGGTYEQYF.

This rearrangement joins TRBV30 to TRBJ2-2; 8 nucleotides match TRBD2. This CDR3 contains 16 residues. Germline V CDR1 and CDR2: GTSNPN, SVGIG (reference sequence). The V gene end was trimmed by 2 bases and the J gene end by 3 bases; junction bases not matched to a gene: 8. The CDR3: CAWSLGGGPYTGELFF. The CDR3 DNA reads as TGTGCCTGGAGTCTAGGCGGGGGGCCATACACCGGGGAGCTGTTTTTT.

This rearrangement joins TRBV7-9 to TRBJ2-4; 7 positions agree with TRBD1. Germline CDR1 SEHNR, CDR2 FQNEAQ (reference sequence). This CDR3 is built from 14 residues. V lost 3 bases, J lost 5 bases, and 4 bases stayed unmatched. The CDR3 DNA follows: TGTGCCAGCAGCTTTGTGCAGGGGGAAAACATTCAGTACTTC. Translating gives CASSFVQGENIQYF.

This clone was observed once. The chain's CDR3 is CASSDGHYTF. DNA for the CDR3: TGTGCCAGCAGTGATGGCCACTACACCTTC. The chain couples TRBV6-1 to TRBJ1-2; D call uncertain. V shed 3 bases and J shed 10 bases, with 6 bases lying between them. Germline CDR1 MNHNS, CDR2 SASEGT. The CDR3 sequence is 10 residues long.

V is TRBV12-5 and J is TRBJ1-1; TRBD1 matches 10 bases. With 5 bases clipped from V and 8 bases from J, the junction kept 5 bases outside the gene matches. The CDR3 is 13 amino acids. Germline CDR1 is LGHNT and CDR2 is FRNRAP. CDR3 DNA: TGTGCTAGTGGTCCCAGACAGGGGGCGGAAGCTTTCTTT. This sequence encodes CASGPRQGAEAFF.

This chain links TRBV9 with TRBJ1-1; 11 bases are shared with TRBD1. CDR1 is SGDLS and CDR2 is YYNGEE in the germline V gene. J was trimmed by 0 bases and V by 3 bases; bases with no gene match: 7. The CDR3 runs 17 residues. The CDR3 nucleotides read TGTGCCAGCAGCGCGCGGACAGGGGGCTATATGAACACTGAAGCTTTCTTT. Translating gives CASSARTGGYMNTEAFF. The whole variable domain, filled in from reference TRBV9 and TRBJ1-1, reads DSGVTQTPKHLITATGQRVTLRCSPRSGDLSVYWYQQSLDQGLQFLIQYYNGEERAKGNILERFSAQQFPDLHSELNLSSLELGDSALYFCASSARTGGYMNTEAFFGQGTRLTVV.

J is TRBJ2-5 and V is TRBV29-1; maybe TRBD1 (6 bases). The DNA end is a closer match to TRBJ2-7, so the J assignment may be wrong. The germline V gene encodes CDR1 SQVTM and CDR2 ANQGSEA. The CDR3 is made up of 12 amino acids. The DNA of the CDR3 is TGCAGCGTTGAGAAGGGGGCCTACGAGCAGTACTTC. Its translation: CSVEKGAYEQYF.

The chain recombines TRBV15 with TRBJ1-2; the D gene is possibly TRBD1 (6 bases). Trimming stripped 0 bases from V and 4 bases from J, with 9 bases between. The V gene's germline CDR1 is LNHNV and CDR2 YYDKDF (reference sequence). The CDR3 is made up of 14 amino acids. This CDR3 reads CATSREGAGYGYTF. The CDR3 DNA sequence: TGTGCCACCAGCAGAGAGGGGGCTGGCTATGGCTACACCTTC. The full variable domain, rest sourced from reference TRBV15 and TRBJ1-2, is DAMVIQNPRYQVTQFGKPVTLSCSQTLNHNVMYWYQQKSSQAPKLLFHYYDKDFNNEADTPDNFQSRRPNTSFCFLDIRSPGLGDTAMYLCATSREGAGYGYTFGSGTRLTVV.

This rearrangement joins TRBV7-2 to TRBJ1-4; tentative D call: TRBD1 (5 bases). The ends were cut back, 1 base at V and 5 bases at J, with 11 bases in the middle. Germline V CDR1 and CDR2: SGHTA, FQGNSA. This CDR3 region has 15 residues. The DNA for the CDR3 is TGTGCCAGCAGCTTAGTGAGGAGGGGAAATGAAAAACTGTTTTTT. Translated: CASSLVRRGNEKLFF.

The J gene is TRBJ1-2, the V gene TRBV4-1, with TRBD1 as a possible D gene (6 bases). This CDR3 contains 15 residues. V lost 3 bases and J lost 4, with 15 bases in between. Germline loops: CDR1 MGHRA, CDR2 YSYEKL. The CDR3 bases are TGCGCCAGCAGCCAGCGGACAGCGAGCCTCTATGGCTACACCTTC. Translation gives CASSQRTASLYGYTF.